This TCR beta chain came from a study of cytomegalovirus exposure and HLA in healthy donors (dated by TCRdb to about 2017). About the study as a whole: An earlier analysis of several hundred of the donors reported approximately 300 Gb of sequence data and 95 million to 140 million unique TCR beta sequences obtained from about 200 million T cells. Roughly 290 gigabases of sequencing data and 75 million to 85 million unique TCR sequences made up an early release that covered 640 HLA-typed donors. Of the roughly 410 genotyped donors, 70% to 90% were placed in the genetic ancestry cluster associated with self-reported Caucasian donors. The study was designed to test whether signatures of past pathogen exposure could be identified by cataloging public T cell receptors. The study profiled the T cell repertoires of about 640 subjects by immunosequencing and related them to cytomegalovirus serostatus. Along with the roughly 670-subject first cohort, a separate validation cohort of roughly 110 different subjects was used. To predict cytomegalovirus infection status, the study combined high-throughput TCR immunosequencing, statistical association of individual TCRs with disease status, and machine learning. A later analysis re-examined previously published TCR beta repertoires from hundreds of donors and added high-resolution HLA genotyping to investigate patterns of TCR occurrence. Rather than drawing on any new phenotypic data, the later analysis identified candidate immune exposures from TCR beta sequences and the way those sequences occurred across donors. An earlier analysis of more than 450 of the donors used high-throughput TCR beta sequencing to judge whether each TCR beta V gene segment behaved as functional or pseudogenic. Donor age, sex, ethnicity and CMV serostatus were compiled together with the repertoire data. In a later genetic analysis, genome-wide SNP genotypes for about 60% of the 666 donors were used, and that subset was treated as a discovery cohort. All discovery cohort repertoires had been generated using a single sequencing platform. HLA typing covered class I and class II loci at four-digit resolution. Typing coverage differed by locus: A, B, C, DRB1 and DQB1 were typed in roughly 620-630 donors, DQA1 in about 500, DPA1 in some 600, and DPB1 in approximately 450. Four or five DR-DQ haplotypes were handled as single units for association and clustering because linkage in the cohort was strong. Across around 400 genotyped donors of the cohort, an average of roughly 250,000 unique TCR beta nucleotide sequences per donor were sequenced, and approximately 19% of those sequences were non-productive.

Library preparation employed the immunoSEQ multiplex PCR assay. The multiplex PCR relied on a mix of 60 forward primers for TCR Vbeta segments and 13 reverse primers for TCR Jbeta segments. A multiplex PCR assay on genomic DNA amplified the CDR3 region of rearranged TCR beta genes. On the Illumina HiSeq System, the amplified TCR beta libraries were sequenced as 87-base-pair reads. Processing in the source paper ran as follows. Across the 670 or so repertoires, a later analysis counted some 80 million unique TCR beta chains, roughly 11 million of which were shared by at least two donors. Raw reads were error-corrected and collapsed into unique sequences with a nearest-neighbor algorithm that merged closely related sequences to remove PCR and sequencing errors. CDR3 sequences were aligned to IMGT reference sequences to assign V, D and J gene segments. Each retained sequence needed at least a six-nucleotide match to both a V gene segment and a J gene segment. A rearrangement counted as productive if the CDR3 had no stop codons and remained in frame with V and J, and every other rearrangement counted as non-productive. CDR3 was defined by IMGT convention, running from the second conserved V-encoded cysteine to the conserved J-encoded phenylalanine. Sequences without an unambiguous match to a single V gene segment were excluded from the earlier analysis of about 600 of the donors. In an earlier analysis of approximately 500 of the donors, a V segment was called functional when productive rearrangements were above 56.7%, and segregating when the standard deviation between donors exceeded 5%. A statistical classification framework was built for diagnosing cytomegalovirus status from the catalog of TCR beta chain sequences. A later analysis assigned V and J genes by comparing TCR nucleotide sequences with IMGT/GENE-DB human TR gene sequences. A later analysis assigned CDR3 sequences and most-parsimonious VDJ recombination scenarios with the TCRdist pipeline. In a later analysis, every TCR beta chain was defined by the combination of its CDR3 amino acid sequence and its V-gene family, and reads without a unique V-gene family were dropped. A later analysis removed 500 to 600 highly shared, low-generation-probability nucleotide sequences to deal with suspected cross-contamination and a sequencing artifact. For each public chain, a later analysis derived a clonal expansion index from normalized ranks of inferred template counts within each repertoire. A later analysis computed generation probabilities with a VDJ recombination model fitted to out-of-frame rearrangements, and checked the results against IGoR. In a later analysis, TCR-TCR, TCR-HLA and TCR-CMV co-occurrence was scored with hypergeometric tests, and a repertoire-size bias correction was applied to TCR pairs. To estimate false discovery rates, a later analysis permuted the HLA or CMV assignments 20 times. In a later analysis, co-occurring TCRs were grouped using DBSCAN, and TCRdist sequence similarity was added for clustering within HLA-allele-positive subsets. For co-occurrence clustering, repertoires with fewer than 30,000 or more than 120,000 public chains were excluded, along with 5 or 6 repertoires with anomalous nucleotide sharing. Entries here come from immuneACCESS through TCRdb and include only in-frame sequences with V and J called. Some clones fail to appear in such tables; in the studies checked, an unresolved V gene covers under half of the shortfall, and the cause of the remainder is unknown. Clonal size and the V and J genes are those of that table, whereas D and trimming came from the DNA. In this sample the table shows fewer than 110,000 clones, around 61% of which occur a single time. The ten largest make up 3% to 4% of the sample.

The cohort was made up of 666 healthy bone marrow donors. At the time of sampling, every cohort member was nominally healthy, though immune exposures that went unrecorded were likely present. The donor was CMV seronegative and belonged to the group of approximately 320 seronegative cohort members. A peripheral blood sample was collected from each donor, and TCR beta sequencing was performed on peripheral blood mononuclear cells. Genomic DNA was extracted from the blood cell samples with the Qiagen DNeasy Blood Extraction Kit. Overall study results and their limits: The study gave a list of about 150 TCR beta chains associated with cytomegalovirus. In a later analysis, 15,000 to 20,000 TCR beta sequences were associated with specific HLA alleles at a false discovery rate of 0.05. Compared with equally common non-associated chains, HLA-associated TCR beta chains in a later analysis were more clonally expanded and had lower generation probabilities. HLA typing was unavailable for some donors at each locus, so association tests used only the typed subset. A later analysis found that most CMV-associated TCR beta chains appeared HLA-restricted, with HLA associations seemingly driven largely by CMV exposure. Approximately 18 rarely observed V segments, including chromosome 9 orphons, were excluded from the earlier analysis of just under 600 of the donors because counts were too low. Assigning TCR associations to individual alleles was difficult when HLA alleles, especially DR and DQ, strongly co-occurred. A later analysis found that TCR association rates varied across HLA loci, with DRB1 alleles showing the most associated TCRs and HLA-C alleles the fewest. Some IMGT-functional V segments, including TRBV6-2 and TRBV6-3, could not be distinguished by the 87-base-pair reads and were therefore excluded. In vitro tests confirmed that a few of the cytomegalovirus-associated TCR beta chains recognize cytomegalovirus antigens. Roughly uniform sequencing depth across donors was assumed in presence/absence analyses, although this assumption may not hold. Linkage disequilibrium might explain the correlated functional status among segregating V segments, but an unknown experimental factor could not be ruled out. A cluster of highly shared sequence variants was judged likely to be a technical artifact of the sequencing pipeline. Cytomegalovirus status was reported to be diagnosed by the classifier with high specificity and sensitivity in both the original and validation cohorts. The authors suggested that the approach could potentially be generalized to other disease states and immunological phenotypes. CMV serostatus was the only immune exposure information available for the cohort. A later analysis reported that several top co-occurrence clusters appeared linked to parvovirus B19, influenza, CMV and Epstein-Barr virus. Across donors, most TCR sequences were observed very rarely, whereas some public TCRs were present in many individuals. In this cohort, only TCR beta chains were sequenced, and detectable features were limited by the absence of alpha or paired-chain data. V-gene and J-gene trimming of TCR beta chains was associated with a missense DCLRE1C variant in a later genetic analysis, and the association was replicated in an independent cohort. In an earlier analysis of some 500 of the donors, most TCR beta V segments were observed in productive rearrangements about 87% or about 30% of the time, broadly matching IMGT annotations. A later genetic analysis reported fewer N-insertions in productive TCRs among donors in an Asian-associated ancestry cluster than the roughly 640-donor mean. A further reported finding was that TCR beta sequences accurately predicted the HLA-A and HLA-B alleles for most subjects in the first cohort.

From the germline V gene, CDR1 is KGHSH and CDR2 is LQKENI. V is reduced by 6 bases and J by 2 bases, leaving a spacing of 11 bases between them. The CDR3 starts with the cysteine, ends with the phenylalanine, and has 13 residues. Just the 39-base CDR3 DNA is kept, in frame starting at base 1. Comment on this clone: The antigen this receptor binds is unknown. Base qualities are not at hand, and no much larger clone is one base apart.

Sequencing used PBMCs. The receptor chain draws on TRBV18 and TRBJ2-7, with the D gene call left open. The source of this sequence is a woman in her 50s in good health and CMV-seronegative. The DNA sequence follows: TGTGCCAGCTCGGTGCAGGAAACCTACGAGCAGTACTTC. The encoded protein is CASSVQETYEQYF. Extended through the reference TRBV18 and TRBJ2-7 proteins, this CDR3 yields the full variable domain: NAGVMQNPRHLVRRRGQEARLRCSPMKGHSHVYWYRQLPEEGLKFMVYLQKENIIDESGMPKERFSAEFPKEGPSILRIQQVVRGDSAAYFCASSVQETYEQYFGPGTRLTVT.